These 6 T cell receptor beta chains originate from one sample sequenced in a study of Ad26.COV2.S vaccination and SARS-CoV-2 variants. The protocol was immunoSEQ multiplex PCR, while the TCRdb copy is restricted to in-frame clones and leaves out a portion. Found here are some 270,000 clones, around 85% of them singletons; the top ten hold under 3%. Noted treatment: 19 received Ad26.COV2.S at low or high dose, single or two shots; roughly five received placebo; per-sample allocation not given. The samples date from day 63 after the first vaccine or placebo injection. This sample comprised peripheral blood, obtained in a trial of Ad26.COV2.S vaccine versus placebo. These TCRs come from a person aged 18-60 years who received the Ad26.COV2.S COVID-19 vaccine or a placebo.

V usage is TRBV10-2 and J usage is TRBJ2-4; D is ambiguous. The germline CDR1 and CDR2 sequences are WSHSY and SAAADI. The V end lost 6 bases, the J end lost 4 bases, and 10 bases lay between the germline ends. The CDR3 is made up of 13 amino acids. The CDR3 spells CASRNDQKNIQYF. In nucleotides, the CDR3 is TGCGCCAGCAGAAACGACCAGAAAAACATTCAGTACTTC.

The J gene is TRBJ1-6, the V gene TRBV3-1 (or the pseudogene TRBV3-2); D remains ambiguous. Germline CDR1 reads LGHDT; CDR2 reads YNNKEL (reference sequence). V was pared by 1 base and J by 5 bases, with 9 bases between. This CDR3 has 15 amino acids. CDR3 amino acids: CASSQVDGDNSPLHF. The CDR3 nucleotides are TGTGCCAGCAGCCAAGTGGACGGGGATAATTCACCCCTCCACTTT.

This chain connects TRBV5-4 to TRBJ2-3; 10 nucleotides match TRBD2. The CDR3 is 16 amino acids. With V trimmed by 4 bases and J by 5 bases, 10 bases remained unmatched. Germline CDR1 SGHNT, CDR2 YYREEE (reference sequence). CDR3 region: CASSQTGTSVIDTQYF. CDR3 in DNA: TGTGCCAGCAGCCAAACCGGGACTAGCGTGATAGATACGCAGTATTTT.

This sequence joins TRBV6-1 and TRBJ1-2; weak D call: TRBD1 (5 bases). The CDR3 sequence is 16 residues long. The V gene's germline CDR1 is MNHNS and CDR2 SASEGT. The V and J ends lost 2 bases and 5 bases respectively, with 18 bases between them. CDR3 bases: TGTGCCAGCAGTGAAACCGTCGGGACGGTGAGGTATGGCTACACCTTC. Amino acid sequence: CASSETVGTVRYGYTF.

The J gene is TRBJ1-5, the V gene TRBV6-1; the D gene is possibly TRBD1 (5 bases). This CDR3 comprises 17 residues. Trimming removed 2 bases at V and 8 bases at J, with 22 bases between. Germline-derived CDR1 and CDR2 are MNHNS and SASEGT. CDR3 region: CASSELGSGRGEKPQHF. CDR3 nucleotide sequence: TGTGCCAGCAGTGAACTCGGTTCGGGGAGAGGGGAGAAGCCCCAGCATTTT.

Here the CDR3 DNA reads TGTGCCAGCAGCTTGGGCGGGGGGGCCAACGTCCTGACTTTC. This translates into CASSLGGGANVLTF. The genes are TRBV7-8 and TRBJ2-6; possible D gene TRBD2, 5 bases. V lost 3 bases and J lost 4, with 7 bases in between. CDR1 is SGHVS, CDR2 FQNEAQ, per germline. This CDR3 has 14 amino acids.